The entry that follows covers one T cell receptor (beta chain) sequence. Its antigen remains unknown. Using a J-beta primer mix together with a sample-barcoded 5' primer, a second PCR was run for roughly 6 to 12 cycles. TCRdb processed the 5' RACE reads anew with MiXCR; each CDR3 protein has one entry. The repertoire consists of 600,000 to 800,000 distinct CDR3 sequences, with around 52% occurring once and the leading ten covering roughly 14%. The data originate from a study of blood T cells in healthy people across ages. Findings and caveats of the study: Estimated diversity, derived from one million T cells, was regarded as an underestimate.

Germline CDR1 is MDHEN and CDR2 is SYDVKM. There are 17 residues in the CDR3. V lost 7 bases to trimming and J lost 0 bases, with 19 bases between them. The source material was blood. The chain is built from TRBV28 and TRBJ2-4; perhaps TRBD1 as D (6 bases). The clonotype was recovered from a woman of 80 years or more in good health. The chain's CDR3 is CASTSSPGAVAKNIQYF. The CDR3 DNA reads TGTGCCAGCACTTCTTCCCCAGGGGCGGTAGCCAAAAACATTCAGTACTTC.